This entry concerns a single T cell receptor beta chain. The sample originates from a study of CD8 T cells in Susac syndrome. The RNA input was roughly 0.45 to 1 ug, and it was reverse transcribed with random hexamers. It was immunoSEQ multiplex PCR that amplified TCR beta CDR3 across 54 Vbeta and 13 Jbeta. TCRdb reprocessed the immunoSEQ multiplex PCR reads with MiXCR, giving one entry per CDR3 protein. This sample carries some 140,000 distinct CDR3 sequences, around 91% of them seen once, and the ten largest clones take around 0.25%. Germline V CDR1 and CDR2: LGHNA, YNFKEQ. The CDR3 sequence is 14 residues long. Trimming left V 4 bases short and J 1 base short, with 11 bases between. High-throughput TCR beta sequencing covered peripheral CD8+ and CD4+ T cells. The authors negatively isolated CD8+ and CD4+ T cells and FACS-enriched TEMRA cells.

The receptor comes from a human donor with multiple sclerosis. This chain uses TRBV4-2 with TRBJ2-7; maybe TRBD1 (6 bases). The sequenced material came from CD8+ T cells from PBMCs. The CDR3 DNA is TGTGCCAGCAGCCCCTCGACAGGTTCCTACGAGCAGTACTTC. This codes for CASSPSTGSYEQYF.